This T cell receptor (beta chain) was documented in a study of CD8 T cells in Susac syndrome (dated by TCRdb to about 2019). About the full investigation: Among the sequenced Susac syndrome patients, about 6 had clinically active disease and roughly eight were in clinical remission. Susac syndrome patients were therapy-naive, on corticosteroids (some also receiving IVIg), or on IVIg alone at blood withdrawal. Whether CD8+ T cell activation and differentiation in Susac syndrome was antigen driven was tested using repertoire sequencing.

A note on this clonotype: Its specific antigen is unknown. No quality values exist for individual bases; no much larger clone is one base distant.

The germline V gene (reference sequence) supplies CDR1 LNHNV and CDR2 YYDKDF. Inclusive of the bounding cysteine and phenylalanine, the CDR3 is 16 residues long. The entry retains the CDR3 DNA only, 48 bases that are in frame from base 1. The germline V and J ends show losses of 3 bases and 7 bases respectively, and no gene match explains 10 bases of the junction. Broader findings and caveats from the paper: The number of individuals in the TCR sequencing and HLA analysis was acknowledged as relatively small. In the CD4+ T cell repertoire of Susac syndrome patients, clonal expansion was not detected.

Peripheral blood CD8+ and CD4+ T cells from healthy donors, Susac syndrome patients and multiple sclerosis patients were profiled using high-throughput TCR beta sequencing. The Susac syndrome patients fulfilled recently defined diagnostic criteria for definite or probable disease. Bulk CD8+ and CD4+ T cells were purified magnetically by negative isolation, whereas CD8+ TEMRA cells were enriched by FACS. Blood was collected in EDTA tubes and processed within 24 hours, with PBMCs isolated through density gradient centrifugation. PBMCs intended for TCR sequencing were cryopreserved in liquid nitrogen and were subsequently thawed in a 37 degrees C water bath. A purity of at least 90% was achieved for sorted or isolated CD4+, CD8+ and CD8+ TEMRA cells. RNA was extracted using the RNeasy kit, and roughly 0.45 to 1 ug of the RNA was reverse transcribed with random hexamers. The immunoSEQ multiplex PCR assay, covering 54 Vbeta and 13 Jbeta segments, was used to amplify TCR beta CDR3 regions. To correct PCR amplification bias, a synthetic template baseline was used for both primer optimization and computational correction. The study's processing was this. Reads were annotated to V, D and J genes per IMGT and analyzed with immunoSEQ Analyzer, keeping only productive sequences. Clonality was calculated as one minus the Shannon entropy normalized by log2 of the number of productive unique sequences. For each patient and control, public and private clones were evaluated within the 100 most prevalent clones. Susac-specific clones were defined as absent from healthy and MS cohorts, over a thousand published viral clones and other ImmuneACCESS disease sequences. TCRdb reran the public reads through fastp at Q25 and MiXCR, keeping productive beta chains. A single entry per CDR3 protein holds the most common genes and DNA from its merged rows. TCRdb's processing, not the authors' own work, is the source of the V and J calls. Counted in this sample were 150,000 to 200,000 distinct CDR3 sequences; about 96% of them appeared once. Around 0.13% of the sample rests with the top ten.

The TCR was taken from a human donor with Susac syndrome. The chain is made from TRBV15 and TRBJ2-7; a stretch of 12 junction bases matches TRBD2. The sample was CD4+ T cells from PBMCs. The bases read TGTGCCACCAGCAGTGCGGGGACTAGCGGGCCTCGAGAGCAGTACTTC. Translated, it gives CATSSAGTSGPREQYF. The variable domain in full, with residues beyond the CDR3 obtained from the reference TRBV15 and TRBJ2-7 genes, is DAMVIQNPRYQVTQFGKPVTLSCSQTLNHNVMYWYQQKSSQAPKLLFHYYDKDFNNEADTPDNFQSRRPNTSFCFLDIRSPGLGDTAMYLCATSSAGTSGPREQYFGPGTRLTVT.